The clone carrying this TCR beta chain came up a few times. Its antigen is as yet unknown. V was shortened by 1 base and J by 2 bases, with 11 bases between the two germline ends. The length of the CDR3 is 15 residues. The germline V gene encodes CDR1 SGHTA and CDR2 FQGTGA. The sample belongs to a study of beta chain features in type 1 diabetes. Whole-study results and caveats: Shorter TCRB CDR3s, moderately but significantly so, marked every one of the four CD4+ subsets in Type 1 diabetes patients.

The authors reverse transcribed all of the isolated RNA, so sequencing captured expressed TCRB transcripts. Clones were sequenced by immunoSEQ multiplex PCR, and TCRdb holds only the in-frame ones, with some missing. This sample yields around 600,000 clones, of which 9.5% to 15% are seen a single time; 0.095% to 0.15% belongs to the top ten. The V gene is TRBV7-3, the J gene TRBJ2-5; D is uncertain. Sequencing used naive CD4+ T cells from blood. The sequence derives from a man aged 25 to 40 with type 1 diabetes. The CDR3: CASSLMGSEQETQYF. The CDR3 DNA follows: TGTGCCAGCAGCTTAATGGGTTCTGAGCAAGAGACCCAGTACTTC.